This T cell receptor (beta chain) appears in the sequencing data of a study of identical twins. The cDNA had a unique molecular identifier and a template-switch universal primer site. TCRdb re-analysed the 5' RACE reads in MiXCR, keeping a single row per CDR3 protein. The sample has fewer than 250,000 distinct CDR3 sequences, about 7% seen once. This clonotype was found many times. The CDR3 is 18 amino acids. These records were also assigned to another study, of yellow fever vaccine responses in identical twins.

Sequencing was performed on memory (CD45RO+) T cells sorted from blood. The source of this sequence is a young woman in good health. This rearrangement joins TRBV21-1 to TRBJ2-1; whether TRBD1, the table's D call, matches the DNA was not checked. TRBV21-1 has pseudogene status. CDR3 region: CASSKDRDPSSSYNEQFF. CDR3 DNA sequence: TGTGCCAGCAGCAAAGATAGGGACCCAAGCAGCTCCTACAATGAGCAGTTCTTC.